This TCR beta chain was identified in a study of Ad26.COV2.S vaccination and SARS-CoV-2 variants. About the research overall: Donor was one of the participants in the Ad26.COV2.S arm of the COV1001 trial.

Germline-derived CDR1 and CDR2 are MNHEY and SVGEGT. V was cut by 6 bases and J by 4 bases, with 12 bases left in between. This CDR3 is 13 amino acids long. Sample treatment: some 19 received Ad26.COV2.S at low or high dose, single or two shots; several received placebo; per-sample allocation not given. Day 63 after the first vaccine or placebo injection was the time point for sampling. Note on this clone: Other DNA sequences within the sample encode an identical CDR3.

Libraries were prepared by immunoSEQ multiplex PCR; TCRdb keeps only in-frame clonotypes and omits some of them. The repertoire includes around 340,000 clones, approximately 86% of them detected once, and about 10% sits in the top ten. The receptor comes from a person between 18 and 60 years old who received the Ad26.COV2.S COVID-19 vaccine or a placebo. The sample here was peripheral blood, taken in a trial of Ad26.COV2.S vaccine versus placebo. This chain joins TRBV6-2 or TRBV6-3 and TRBJ2-5; a weak D match, TRBD2 (5 bases). In DNA form, the CDR3 reads TGTGCCAGCAGCCTCAGCGGACTAGAGACCCAGTACTTC. Protein: CASSLSGLETQYF.